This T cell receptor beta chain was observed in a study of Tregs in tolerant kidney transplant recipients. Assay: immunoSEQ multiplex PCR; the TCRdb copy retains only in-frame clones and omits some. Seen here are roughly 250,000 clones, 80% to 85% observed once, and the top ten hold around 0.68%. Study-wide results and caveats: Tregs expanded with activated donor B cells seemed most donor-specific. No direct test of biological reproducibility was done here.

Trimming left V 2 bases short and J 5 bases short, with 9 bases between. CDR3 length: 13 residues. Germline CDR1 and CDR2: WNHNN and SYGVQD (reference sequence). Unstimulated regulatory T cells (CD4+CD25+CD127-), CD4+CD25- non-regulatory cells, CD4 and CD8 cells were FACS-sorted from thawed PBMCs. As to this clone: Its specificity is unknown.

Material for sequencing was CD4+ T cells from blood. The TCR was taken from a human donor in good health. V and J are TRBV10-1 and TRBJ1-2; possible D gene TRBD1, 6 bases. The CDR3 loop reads CASSEKQGYGYTF. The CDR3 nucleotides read TGCGCCAGCAGTGAGAAACAGGGATATGGCTACACCTTC.